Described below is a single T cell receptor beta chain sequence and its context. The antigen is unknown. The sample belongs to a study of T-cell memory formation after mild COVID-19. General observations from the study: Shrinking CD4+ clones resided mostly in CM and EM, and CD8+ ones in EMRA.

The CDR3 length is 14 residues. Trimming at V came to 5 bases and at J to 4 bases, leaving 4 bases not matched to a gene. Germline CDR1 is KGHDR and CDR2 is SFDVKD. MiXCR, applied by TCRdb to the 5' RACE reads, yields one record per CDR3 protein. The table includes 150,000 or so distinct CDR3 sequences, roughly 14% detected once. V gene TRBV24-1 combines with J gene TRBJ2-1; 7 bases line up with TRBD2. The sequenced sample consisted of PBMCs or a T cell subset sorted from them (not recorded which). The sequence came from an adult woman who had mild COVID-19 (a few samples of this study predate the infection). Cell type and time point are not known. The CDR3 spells CATSAGEGYNEQFF. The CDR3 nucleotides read TGTGCCACCAGTGCGGGGGAGGGTTACAATGAGCAGTTCTTC.